This T cell receptor beta chain was captured by sequencing in a study of early T cells in non-severe SARS-CoV-2 infection. The CDR3 sequence is 18 residues long. Trimming removed 8 bases from V and 1 base from J, with 25 bases in between. The V gene's germline CDR1 is MNHNY and CDR2 SVGAGI (reference sequence). Attachment of unique molecular identifiers was made to individual cDNA molecules. Via MiXCR, TCRdb re-called the 5' RACE reads, giving one row per CDR3 protein. The sample carries 20,000 to 25,000 distinct CDR3 sequences, 4% recorded once. General study findings and limits: Sequences matched to VDJdb favored anti-spike CD8 responses, while private and CD4 specificities were missed.

This clonotype occurred many times. Its specificity is not known. The TCR originated in an adult who was a healthcare worker with PCR-confirmed SARS-CoV-2 infection or an uninfected control (not recorded which). The genes are TRBV6-6 and TRBJ2-3, with D uncertain. The sample consisted of whole blood. The CDR3 coding sequence is TGTGCCAGCCAACACCTCATCAACATCCCCCTCGGCACAGATACGCAGTATTTT. Encoded protein: CASQHLINIPLGTDTQYF.